This T cell receptor beta chain was documented in a study of T cell responses to AZD1222 COVID-19 vaccine (dated by TCRdb to the early 2020s). Context from the whole study: AZD1222 recipients with second doses at about 4 weeks or about 12 weeks were pooled, because spike-specific TCR depth and breadth did not differ between schedules. TCR sequencing was performed for 230 to 250 trial participants, of whom 207 were given two doses of AZD1222 and about 25 were given two doses of MenACWY control vaccine. Trial participants were enrolled by age into 18-55, 56-69 and 70-plus year subgroups, with approximately 150, 30 and 60 TCR-sequenced participants respectively. What the work shows at the level of the full study, not this receptor alone: Reportedly, close to half of the unique spike-specific TCRs recognized epitopes lying outside the regions that are mutated in the B.1.351 and B.1.1.7 variants. After two AZD1222 doses, spike-specific TCR breadth and depth were significantly higher than at day 0 and than in MenACWY recipients. The vaccine-associated CD4 TCRs covered the entire spike protein, and the dominant responses fell in regions 160-218 and 743-854. Participants were mostly white British, with more females than males. The authors suggested clonal diversity may have been underestimated. Conclusions about previously exposed vaccinees are limited, since just a handful of AZD1222 recipients were seropositive for SARS-CoV-2 at baseline. Because no day 14 peak-response samples were available, the repertoires could be characterized only after the peak T cell response. The 56-69-year group was small, and its depth increase did not reach significance, likely because of low power.

The meaning of the sample's time point label: baseline before first vaccination. Vaccinee samples came from UK trials COV001 and COV002, including a single-blind randomized controlled phase 2/3 trial of AZD1222 (ChAdOx1 nCoV-19) in healthy adults. Trial participant PBMC samples were collected at day 0 and day 28 after the second dose for TCRbeta chain sequencing. The CDR3 regions of human TCRbeta chains were subjected to immunosequencing. Under the source paper's analysis protocol: Repertoire TCRs were checked for matches against a reference library of SARS-CoV-2-specific TCRs that had been generated using the MIRA antigen-specificity platform. Breadth was defined as the fraction of unique TCRs that were SARS-CoV-2-associated. Depth was defined as the fraction of total T cells that were SARS-CoV-2-associated. Each spike-specific TCR was assigned to its reactive spike region and to a CD4 or CD8 class using the MIRA data. Log10-transformed breadth and depth values were compared by one-way ANOVA with Sidak's multiple comparisons tests. As stored in TCRdb, this immuneACCESS dataset retains in-frame rearrangements with V and J assigned. A fraction of the clones does not appear; measured against another copy, unresolved V genes explain less than half of the discrepancy, and the remainder lacks a known reason. V and J calls and clone size are those listed in that table; D and trimming were worked out from the DNA. The sample table shows 150,000 or so clones, and roughly nine tenths are seen once. The biggest ten clones account for around 1.4% of the sample.

From V the trimming removes 6 bases and from J it removes 6 bases, while the gene matches leave 6 bases of the junction unaccounted for. Reading the germline V gene (reference sequence) gives CDR1 WNHNN and CDR2 SYGVQD. The CDR3 runs 16 amino acids, cysteine and phenylalanine included. Solely the CDR3 DNA is kept, with 48 bases framed from the first base. With respect to this clone: It has no known antigen specificity. One base away there is no much larger clone; base qualities are not given.

Sequencing was performed on peripheral blood, taken on day 0 of AZD1222 vaccination. The sequence is built from TRBV10-1 and TRBJ2-2, with 14 junctional bases fitting TRBD2. The sequence came from an adult in good health. For the CDR3, the sequence is CASSATSGRAAGELFF. The nucleotide sequence reads TGCGCCAGCAGCGCGACTAGCGGGAGGGCCGCCGGGGAGCTGTTTTTT.